The 24 T cell receptor beta chains below come from one sample, sequenced in a study of OX40 agonist ivuxolimab in advanced cancers. TCRdb keeps only in-frame clones here, not all; method: immunoSEQ multiplex PCR. Of 35,000 to 45,000 clones listed, roughly four fifths are singletons. Sequenced here: CD4+ or CD8+ T cells sorted from blood, sampled in a trial of the OX40 agonist ivuxolimab. The receptors here all came from an adult with an advanced solid tumor such as melanoma, head and neck, liver or kidney cancer.

The J gene is TRBJ2-5, the V gene TRBV6-1; tentatively, D is TRBD1 or TRBD2 (6 bases each). The DNA end lines up better with TRBJ2-7; the J call may be wrong. Germline V gene data show CDR1 as MNHNS and CDR2 as SASEGT. This CDR3 is built from 14 residues. The CDR3 DNA follows: TGTGCCAGCAGTGAAGCGGGGGGCATTTACGAGCAGTACTTC. Residues: CASSEAGGIYEQYF.

Turning to this clone: Relative to the germline gene, one junction end is altered; a read error may explain this. This chain connects TRBV7-8 to TRBJ1-1; no clear D gene. This CDR3 is 13 amino acids long. Looked up from germline, CDR1 is SGHVS and CDR2 is FQNEAQ. CDR3 sequence reads: CASSLGVNTETFF. CDR3 in DNA: TGTGCCAGCAGCTTAGGGGTTAACACTGAAACTTTCTTT.

The V call is TRBV5-1, the J call TRBJ2-3; D perhaps matches TRBD1 (6 bases). The V gene's germline CDR1 is SGHRS and CDR2 YFSETQ. This CDR3 comprises 14 residues. V was shortened by 3 bases and J by 4 bases, with 12 bases between the two germline ends. CDR3 in amino acids: CASSWTVGSDTQYF. The DNA for the CDR3 is TGCGCCAGCAGCTGGACAGTAGGGTCAGATACGCAGTATTTT.

This clone was seen more than once but under ten times. The chain carries TRBV6-4 and TRBJ1-5; D might be TRBD1 (5 bases). Germline loops: CDR1 MRHNA, CDR2 SNTAGT. V dropped 10 bases and J dropped 4 bases, with 17 bases sitting between them. The CDR3 sequence is 14 residues long. Here the CDR3 reads CAIQLQGSNQPQHF. Written as DNA, the CDR3 is TGTGCCATCCAGTTGCAGGGATCAAATCAGCCCCAGCATTTT.

The V call is TRBV29-1, the J call TRBJ1-2; 11 bases map to TRBD1. The trim removed 6 bases at V and 2 bases at J, leaving 8 bases unmatched. The CDR3 covers 15 residues. Germline CDR1 reads SQVTM; CDR2 reads ANQGSEA. The CDR3 sequence is CSVDRDRGRNYGYTF. In DNA form, the CDR3 reads TGCAGCGTAGATCGGGACAGGGGGAGGAACTATGGCTACACCTTC.

In this sample, this clone is medium-sized. The chain carries TRBV7-8 and TRBJ2-7; 11 bases agree with TRBD2. Trimming at V came to 3 bases and at J to 1 base, leaving 5 bases not matched to a gene. CDR1 and CDR2 (germline): SGHVS, FQNEAQ. The CDR3 length is 16 residues. The CDR3 protein is CASSFTSGGRSYEQYF. The DNA of the CDR3 is TGTGCCAGCAGCTTTACTAGCGGGGGCCGATCCTACGAGCAGTACTTC.

The rearrangement links TRBV7-9 to TRBJ2-3, with 7 bases that match TRBD2. V gave up 5 bases and J gave up 4 bases; unmatched junction bases: 12. Germline V gives CDR1 SEHNR, CDR2 FQNEAQ (reference sequence). This CDR3 has 16 amino acids. DNA of the CDR3: TGTGCCAGCAGCCGGTACATGGGACTACCCCCAGATACGCAGTATTTT. This gives the protein CASSRYMGLPPDTQYF.

V and J are TRBV10-3 and TRBJ1-4; no clear D gene. CDR1 is ENHRY and CDR2 is SYGVKD in the germline V gene. Trimming left V 2 bases short and J 4 bases short, with 8 bases between. This CDR3 spans 14 amino acids. DNA of the CDR3: TGTGCCATCAGTGAGGGAGGAAGTAATGAAAAACTGTTTTTT. Protein product: CAISEGGSNEKLFF.

The gene calls are TRBV18 and TRBJ1-1; no reliable D call. Germline values: CDR1 KGHSH, CDR2 LQKENI. V lost 3 bases and J 3 bases, leaving 8 bases between the germline ends. There are 13 residues in the CDR3. CDR3: CASSPDGDTEAFF. The CDR3 DNA follows: TGTGCCAGCTCACCGGACGGGGACACTGAAGCTTTCTTT.

The rearrangement uses TRBV19 and TRBJ1-3, with D unresolved. Germline loops: CDR1 LNHDA, CDR2 SQIVND (reference sequence). The CDR3 loop spans 14 amino acids. V gave up 4 bases and J gave up 0 bases, with 7 bases separating them. The CDR3 here is CASSTSLSGNTIYF. DNA of the CDR3: TGTGCCAGTAGTACGTCGCTCTCTGGAAACACCATATATTTT.

This clone came up a few times. In DNA form, the CDR3 reads TGTGCCAGTAGTATGAGCAGGGGCCTTTTTTCGTTCTTC. Translation: CASSMSRGLFSFF. V usage is TRBV19 and J usage is TRBJ2-1, with a weak D call TRBD1 (6 bases). CDR1 and CDR2 (germline): LNHDA, SQIVND (reference sequence). The CDR3 covers 13 residues. Trimming shortened V by 3 bases and J by 15 bases, and 18 bases separated the two germline ends.

The J gene is TRBJ1-3, the V gene TRBV19; no firm D call. The CDR3 has 16 amino acids. CDR1 is LNHDA and CDR2 is SQIVND in the germline V gene (reference sequence). V lost 3 bases to trimming and J lost 1 base, with 13 bases between them. CDR3 nucleotide sequence: TGTGCCAGTAGTATTGTCGGACCGTCATCTGGAAACACCATATATTTT. Translation gives CASSIVGPSSGNTIYF.

This rearrangement joins TRBV19 to TRBJ1-5, with a tentative D call TRBD1 (5 bases). CDR3 length equals 15 residues. Trimming pared 6 bases from V and 7 bases from J, leaving 19 bases between. Germline lookup yields CDR1 LNHDA and CDR2 SQIVND (reference sequence). The CDR3 bases are TGTGCCAGTAGCCCAAAACCCGGGGGGGAACAGCCCCAGCATTTT. It translates to CASSPKPGGEQPQHF.

By proportion, this clone is medium-sized (0.01 to 0.1%). The chain employs TRBV4-1 and TRBJ2-7; a possible D gene is TRBD1 (6 bases). CDR3 length equals 16 residues. Germline-derived CDR1 and CDR2 are MGHRA and YSYEKL. Trimming took off 2 bases at V and 3 bases at J, with 17 bases between the two ends. CDR3 nucleotide sequence: TGCGCCAGCAGCCAACCGCCCAGGGGCCGAGACTACGAGCAGTACTTC. As protein: CASSQPPRGRDYEQYF.

This clone has just one count. V gene TRBV9 combines with J gene TRBJ2-7; D is possibly TRBD2 (5 bases). CDR3 length: 13 residues. Germline-derived CDR1 and CDR2 are SGDLS and YYNGEE. Between the trimmed V and J ends, which lost 0 bases and 5 bases, there was a span of 9 bases. In DNA form, the CDR3 reads TGTGCCAGCAGCGTAGGGACTCCAAACGAGCAGTACTTC. It encodes CASSVGTPNEQYF.

The chain has TRBV11-2 and TRBJ2-1; 13 nucleotides line up with TRBD2. Germline lookup yields CDR1 SGHAT and CDR2 FQNNGV. V lost 1 base to trimming and J lost 8 bases; unmatched junction nucleotides: 2. The CDR3 extends over 15 amino acids. CDR3 loop: CASSLGTSGSYEQFF. The CDR3 coding sequence is TGTGCCAGCAGCTTAGGGACTAGCGGGAGTTATGAGCAGTTCTTC.

The chain is built from TRBV7-3 and TRBJ1-2; 9 nucleotides align to TRBD1. Trimming removed 4 bases from V and 0 bases from J; junction bases left unmatched: 9. CDR3 size: 17 residues. From germline, CDR1 is SGHTA and CDR2 FQGTGA. This CDR3 reads CASSSGQGKSSNYGYTF. In DNA, the CDR3 is TGTGCCAGCAGCTCCGGACAGGGGAAAAGCTCTAACTATGGCTACACCTTC. The full variable domain, in which reference TRBV7-3 and TRBJ1-2 provide the parts outside the CDR3, is GAGVSQTPSNKVTEKGKYVELRCDPISGHTALYWYRQSLGQGPEFLIYFQGTGAADDSGLPNDRFFAVRPEGSVSTLKIQRTERGDSAVYLCASSSGQGKSSNYGYTFGSGTRLTVV.

This rearrangement joins TRBV19 to TRBJ2-7; 7 bases line up with TRBD2. There are 13 residues in the CDR3. The germline gives CDR1 LNHDA, CDR2 SQIVND (reference sequence). Trimming removed 6 bases from V and 6 bases from J; junction bases left unmatched: 8. The CDR3 spells CASSPWGGVEQYF. The CDR3 nucleotides are TGTGCCAGTAGCCCCTGGGGGGGGGTCGAGCAGTACTTC.

The table lists this clone with a count of one. The chain uses TRBV6-5 and TRBJ1-2, with 9 bases identical to TRBD1. The CDR3 runs to 15 residues. Germline CDR1 is MNHEY and CDR2 is SVGAGI. V lost 0 bases and J lost 7; bases outside the gene matches: 6. The CDR3 spells CASSYSNRGRGGYTF. CDR3 sequence (DNA): TGTGCCAGCAGTTACTCGAACAGGGGGCGGGGTGGCTACACCTTC.

The rearrangement uses TRBV25-1 and TRBJ2-2, with D perhaps TRBD2 (5 bases). The V gene lost 2 bases and the J gene lost 7 bases, with 17 bases spanning the gap. This CDR3 region has 16 residues. The germline V gene encodes CDR1 MGHDK and CDR2 SYGVNS. The CDR3 reads CASSETLSGEVGELFF. The DNA for the CDR3 is TGTGCCAGCAGTGAAACGCTAAGCGGAGAGGTCGGGGAGCTGTTTTTT.

In its sample, this clone was seen a few times. The chain has TRBV13 and TRBJ1-3; 8 bases are a match to TRBD1. Germline loops: CDR1 PRHDT, CDR2 FYEKMQ (reference sequence). The CDR3 sequence is 14 residues long. J lost 4 bases, V lost 1 base, and 0 bases had no gene match. The CDR3 bases are TGTGCCAGCAGCTTAGCAGGGGGCGGAAACACCATATATTTT. Protein sequence: CASSLAGGGNTIYF.

This chain's CDR3 is CASGLGTGPQVTDTQYF. The CDR3 nucleotides are TGTGCTAGTGGTTTGGGGACAGGGCCGCAAGTCACAGATACGCAGTATTTT. V usage is TRBV12-5 and J usage is TRBJ2-3; 8 bases match TRBD1. The germline CDR1 and CDR2 sequences are LGHNT and FRNRAP. The CDR3 length is 17 residues. After removal of 1 base from V and 2 bases from J, the junction contained 8 bases not matched to a gene.

The chain recombines TRBV9 with TRBJ2-2; a weak D match, TRBD1 (6 bases). CDR3 size: 16 residues. Per the germline V gene, CDR1 is SGDLS and CDR2 is YYNGEE. V dropped 3 bases and J dropped 1 base, with 13 bases sitting between them. The CDR3 here is CASSAHGTLNTGELFF. The CDR3 DNA is TGTGCCAGCAGCGCCCACGGGACACTGAACACCGGGGAGCTGTTTTTT.

The table lists this clone with a count of one. The chain combines TRBV7-9 with TRBJ2-6; no definite D call. This CDR3 is built from 15 residues. Germline CDR1 is SEHNR and CDR2 is FQNEAQ (reference sequence). With 0 bases removed from V and 0 bases from J, the gap between germline ends came to 3 bases. CDR3 sequence (DNA): TGTGCCAGCAGCTTAGCCCGCTCTGGGGCCAACGTCCTGACTTTC. This gives the protein CASSLARSGANVLTF. Variable domain in full (rest from reference TRBV7-9 and TRBJ2-6): DTGVSQNPRHKITKRGQNVTFRCDPISEHNRLYWYRQTLGQGPEFLTYFQNEAQLEKSRLLSDRFSAERPKGSFSTLEIQRTEQGDSAMYLCASSLARSGANVLTFGAGSRLTVL.